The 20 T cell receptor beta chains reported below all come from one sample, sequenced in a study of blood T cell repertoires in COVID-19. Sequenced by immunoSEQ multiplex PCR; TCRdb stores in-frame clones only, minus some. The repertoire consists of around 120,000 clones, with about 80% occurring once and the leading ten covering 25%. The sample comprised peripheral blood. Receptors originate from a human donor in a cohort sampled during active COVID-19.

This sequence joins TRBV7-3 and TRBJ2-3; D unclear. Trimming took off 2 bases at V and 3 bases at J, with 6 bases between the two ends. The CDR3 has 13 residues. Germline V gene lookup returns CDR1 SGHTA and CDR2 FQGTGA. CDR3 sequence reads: CASSLGRTDTQYF. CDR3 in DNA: TGTGCCAGCAGCTTAGGCCGTACAGATACGCAGTATTTT.

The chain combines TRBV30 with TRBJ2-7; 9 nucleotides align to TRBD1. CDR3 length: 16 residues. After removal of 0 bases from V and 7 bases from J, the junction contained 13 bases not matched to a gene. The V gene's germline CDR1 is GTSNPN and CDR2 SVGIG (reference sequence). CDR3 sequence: CAWSVPFRDRVREQYF. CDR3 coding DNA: TGTGCCTGGAGTGTACCGTTCCGGGACAGGGTGCGGGAGCAGTACTTC.

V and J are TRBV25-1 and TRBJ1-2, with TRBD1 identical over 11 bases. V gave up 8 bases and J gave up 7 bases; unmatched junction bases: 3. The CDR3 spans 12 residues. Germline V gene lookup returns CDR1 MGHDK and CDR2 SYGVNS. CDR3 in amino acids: CASRTGGFGYTF. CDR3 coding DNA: TGTGCCAGCCGGACAGGGGGCTTTGGCTACACCTTC.

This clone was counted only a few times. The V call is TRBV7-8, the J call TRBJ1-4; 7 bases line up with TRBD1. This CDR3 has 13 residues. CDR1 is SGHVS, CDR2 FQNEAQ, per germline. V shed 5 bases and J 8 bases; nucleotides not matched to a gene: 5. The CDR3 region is CASSGVDREKLFF. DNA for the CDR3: TGTGCCAGCAGCGGCGTGGACAGGGAAAAACTGTTTTTT. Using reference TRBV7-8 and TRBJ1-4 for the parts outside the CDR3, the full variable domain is GAGVSQSPRYKVAKRGQDVALRCDPISGHVSLFWYQQALGQGPEFLTYFQNEAQLDKSGLPSDRFFAERPEGSVSTLKIQRTQQEDSAVYLCASSGVDREKLFFGSGTQLSVL.

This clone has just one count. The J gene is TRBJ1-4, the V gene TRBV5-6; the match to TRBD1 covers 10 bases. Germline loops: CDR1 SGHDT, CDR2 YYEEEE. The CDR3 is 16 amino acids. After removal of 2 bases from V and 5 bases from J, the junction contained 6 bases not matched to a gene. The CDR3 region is CASSFDRGLGNEKLFF. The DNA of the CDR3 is TGTGCCAGCAGCTTCGACAGGGGGCTTGGGAATGAAAAACTGTTTTTT.

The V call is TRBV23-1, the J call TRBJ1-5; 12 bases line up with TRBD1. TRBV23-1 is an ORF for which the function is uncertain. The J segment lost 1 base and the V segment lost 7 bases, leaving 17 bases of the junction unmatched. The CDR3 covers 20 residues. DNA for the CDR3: TGCGCCAGCACCAAACCGGGACAGGGGGCGATGTGGGGGAGCAATCAGCCCCAGCATTTT. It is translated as CASTKPGQGAMWGSNQPQHF.

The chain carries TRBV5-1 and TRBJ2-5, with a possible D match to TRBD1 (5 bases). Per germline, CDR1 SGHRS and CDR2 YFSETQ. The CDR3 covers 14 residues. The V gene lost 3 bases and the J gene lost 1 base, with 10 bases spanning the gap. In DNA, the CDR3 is TGCGCCAGCAGCTACGGACAAATCCAAGAGACCCAGTACTTC. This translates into CASSYGQIQETQYF.

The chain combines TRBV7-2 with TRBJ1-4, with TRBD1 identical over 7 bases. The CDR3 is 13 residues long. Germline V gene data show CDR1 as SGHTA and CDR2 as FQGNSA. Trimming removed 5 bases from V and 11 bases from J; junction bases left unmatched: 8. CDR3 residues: CASSQSRDSKLFF. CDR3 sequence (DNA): TGTGCCAGCAGCCAGTCCCGGGACAGTAAACTGTTTTTT.

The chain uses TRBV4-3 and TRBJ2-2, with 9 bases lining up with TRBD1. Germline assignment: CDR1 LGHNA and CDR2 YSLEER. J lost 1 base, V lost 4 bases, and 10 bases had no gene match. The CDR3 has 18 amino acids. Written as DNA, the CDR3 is TGCGCCAGCAGCCCCTCACCGGCGGGACAGGGGAACACCGGGGAGCTGTTTTTT. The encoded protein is CASSPSPAGQGNTGELFF.

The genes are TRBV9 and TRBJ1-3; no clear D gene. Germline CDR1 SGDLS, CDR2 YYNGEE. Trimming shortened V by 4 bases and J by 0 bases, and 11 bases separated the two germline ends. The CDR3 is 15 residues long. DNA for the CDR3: TGTGCCAGCAGCCCCTCTTCGGGCTCTGGAAACACCATATATTTT. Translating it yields CASSPSSGSGNTIYF. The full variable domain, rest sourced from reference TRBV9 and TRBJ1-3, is DSGVTQTPKHLITATGQRVTLRCSPRSGDLSVYWYQQSLDQGLQFLIQYYNGEERAKGNILERFSAQQFPDLHSELNLSSLELGDSALYFCASSPSSGSGNTIYFGEGSWLTVV.

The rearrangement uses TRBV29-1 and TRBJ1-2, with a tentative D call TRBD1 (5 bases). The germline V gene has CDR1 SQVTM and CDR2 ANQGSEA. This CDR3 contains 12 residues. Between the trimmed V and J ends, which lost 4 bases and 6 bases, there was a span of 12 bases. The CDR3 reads CSVVQGRDGYTF. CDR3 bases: TGCAGCGTTGTCCAGGGTAGGGATGGCTACACCTTC.

CDR3 loop: CASSPQRGMSYEQYF. The CDR3 nucleotides read TGTGCCAGCTCACCCCAGCGGGGGATGTCCTACGAGCAGTACTTC. The genes are TRBV18 and TRBJ2-7, with 8 bases matching TRBD2. Losses at the gene ends were 3 bases for V and 1 base for J; bases not matched to a gene: 5. Per germline, CDR1 KGHSH and CDR2 LQKENI. The CDR3 runs to 15 residues.

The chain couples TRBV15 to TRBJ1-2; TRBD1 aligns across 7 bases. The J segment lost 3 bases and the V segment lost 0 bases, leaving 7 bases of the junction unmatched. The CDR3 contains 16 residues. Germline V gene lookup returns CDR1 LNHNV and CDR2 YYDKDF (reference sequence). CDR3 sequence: CATSRDGDSVYYGYTF. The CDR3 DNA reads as TGTGCCACCAGCAGAGATGGGGACAGCGTCTACTATGGCTACACCTTC.

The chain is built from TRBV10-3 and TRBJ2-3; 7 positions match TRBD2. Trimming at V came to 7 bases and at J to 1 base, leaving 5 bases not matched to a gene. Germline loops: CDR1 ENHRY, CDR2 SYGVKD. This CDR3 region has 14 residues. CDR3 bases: TGTGCCATCAAGGAAAGCGGGGGCACAGATACGCAGTATTTT. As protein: CAIKESGGTDTQYF.

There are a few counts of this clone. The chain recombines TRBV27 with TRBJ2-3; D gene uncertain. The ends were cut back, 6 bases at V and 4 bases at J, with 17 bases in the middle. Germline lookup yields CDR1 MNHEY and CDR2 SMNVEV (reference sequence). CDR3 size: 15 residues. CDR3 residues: CASRVKSRQADTQYF. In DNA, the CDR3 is TGTGCCAGCAGGGTAAAGTCCCGCCAGGCAGATACGCAGTATTTT.

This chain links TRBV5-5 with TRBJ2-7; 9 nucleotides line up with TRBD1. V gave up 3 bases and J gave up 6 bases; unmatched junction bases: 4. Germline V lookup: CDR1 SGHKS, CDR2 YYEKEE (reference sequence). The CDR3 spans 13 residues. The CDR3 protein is CASSSGQGIEQYF. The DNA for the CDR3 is TGTGCCAGCAGCTCGGGACAGGGCATCGAGCAGTACTTC. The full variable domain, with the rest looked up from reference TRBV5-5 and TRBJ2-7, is DAGVTQSPTHLIKTRGQQVTLRCSPISGHKSVSWYQQVLGQGPQFIFQYYEKEERGRGNFPDRFSARQFPNYSSELNVNALLLGDSALYLCASSSGQGIEQYFGPGTRLTVT.

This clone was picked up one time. CDR3 sequence: CASSSGTSGDTQYF. The CDR3 region has the DNA TGTGCCAGCAGCTCGGGGACTAGCGGTGATACGCAGTATTTT. V usage is TRBV5-4 and J usage is TRBJ2-3; 11 bases agree with TRBD2. Germline CDR1 is SGHNT and CDR2 is YYREEE (reference sequence). Trimming took 3 bases from V and 6 from J; bases not matched to a gene: 3. This CDR3 is built from 14 residues.

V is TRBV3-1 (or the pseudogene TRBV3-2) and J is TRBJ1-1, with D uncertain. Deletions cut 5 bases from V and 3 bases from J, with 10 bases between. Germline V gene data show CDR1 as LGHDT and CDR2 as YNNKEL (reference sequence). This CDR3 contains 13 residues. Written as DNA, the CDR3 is TGTGCCAGCAGCGGAAGCGGGGACACTGAAGCTTTCTTT. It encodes CASSGSGDTEAFF.

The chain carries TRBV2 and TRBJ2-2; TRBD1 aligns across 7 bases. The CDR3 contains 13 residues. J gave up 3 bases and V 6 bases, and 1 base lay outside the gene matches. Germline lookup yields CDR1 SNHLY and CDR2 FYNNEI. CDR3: CASRGTDTGELFF. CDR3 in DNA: TGTGCCAGCAGGGGGACAGACACCGGGGAGCTGTTTTTT.

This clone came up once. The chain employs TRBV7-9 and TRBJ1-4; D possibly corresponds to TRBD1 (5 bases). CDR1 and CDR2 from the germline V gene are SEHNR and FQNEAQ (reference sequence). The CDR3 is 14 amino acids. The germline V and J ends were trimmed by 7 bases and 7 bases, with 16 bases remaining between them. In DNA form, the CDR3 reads TGTGCCAGCACCCTGATAGGGGTCAGTGAAAAACTGTTTTTT. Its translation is CASTLIGVSEKLFF.